The clone carrying this T cell receptor beta chain was recorded many times. As yet, its antigen is unknown. The sample belongs to a study of neurological immune-mediated disorders. Germline lookup yields CDR1 DFQATT and CDR2 SNEGSKA (reference sequence). V was pared by 5 bases and J by 6 bases, with 23 bases between. The CDR3 runs 15 residues. Volunteers attending a blood bank in Maryland, USA, served as healthy controls. The authors made cDNA by 5'RACE with 10-nucleotide random UMIs. A single run covered 15-18 subjects with over 200 million TCR-beta sequences. TCRdb re-called the 5' RACE reads with MiXCR, one entry per CDR3 protein. The sample includes fewer than 40,000 distinct CDR3 sequences, approximately 4.3% of them seen just once. Notes on the study in general: Multiple sclerosis, the disease with the least TCR clonal expansion, fell below healthy controls, whereas HTLV-1-associated myelopathy showed the most.

The sequence came from a young man in good health. The gene calls are TRBV20-1 and TRBJ2-7; D unresolved. Source material: PBMCs. The CDR3 here is CSARRQVDPTGEQYF. The DNA of the CDR3 is TGCAGTGCTCGACGACAAGTGGACCCAACGGGCGAGCAGTACTTC.